This TCR beta chain was recorded in a study of neurological immune-mediated disorders. Study-wide results and caveats: The study found the most TCR clonal expansion in HTLV-1-associated myelopathy and the least in multiple sclerosis, below healthy controls. The study found no CDR3 amino acid sequences shared by expanded clones across subjects, suggesting private repertoires in all groups. The repertoires of 18 of 34 multiple sclerosis patients were placed by phylogenetic grouping in a single related-CDR3 cluster, which may be a signature.

Synthesis of cDNA used 5'RACE (with 10-nucleotide random UMIs). From the 5' RACE reads, TCRdb called clonotypes with MiXCR, one entry per CDR3 protein. The data hold about 26,000 distinct CDR3 sequences, with 3.3% observed a single time. This clonotype was detected ten times or more. Its antigen is unknown. V was clipped by 2 bases and J by 0 bases; unmatched bases: 9. This CDR3 comprises 17 residues. Sequenced sample: PBMCs. This TCR came from a woman in her twenties or thirties with multiple sclerosis. The chain is built from TRBV12-3 or TRBV12-4 and TRBJ1-1, with 7 bases lining up with TRBD1. CDR3 coding DNA: TGTGCCAGCAGTTTAAGGGTAGGGGACAGAGTGAACACTGAAGCTTTCTTT. Its translation: CASSLRVGDRVNTEAFF.